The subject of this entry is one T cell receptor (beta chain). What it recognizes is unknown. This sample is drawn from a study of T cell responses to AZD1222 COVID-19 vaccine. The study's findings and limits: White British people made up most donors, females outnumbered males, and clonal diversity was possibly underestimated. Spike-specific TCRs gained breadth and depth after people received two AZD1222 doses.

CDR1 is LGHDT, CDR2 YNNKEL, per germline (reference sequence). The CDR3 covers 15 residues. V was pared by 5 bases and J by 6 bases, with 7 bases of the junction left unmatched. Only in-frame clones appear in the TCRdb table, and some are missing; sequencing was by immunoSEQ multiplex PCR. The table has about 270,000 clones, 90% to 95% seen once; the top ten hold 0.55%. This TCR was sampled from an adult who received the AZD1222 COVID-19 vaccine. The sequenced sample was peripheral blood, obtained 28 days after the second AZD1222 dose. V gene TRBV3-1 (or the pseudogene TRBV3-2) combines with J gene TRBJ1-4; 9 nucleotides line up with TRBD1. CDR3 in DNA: TGTGCCAGCAGCTTATCCGGGACAGGGCATGAAAAACTGTTTTTT. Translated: CASSLSGTGHEKLFF.